This paragraph covers one T cell receptor (beta chain) sequence. Its antigen is not known. This record belongs to a study of OX40 agonist ivuxolimab in advanced cancers. The table came from immunoSEQ multiplex PCR; TCRdb's copy has only in-frame clones and leaves some out. The data contain about 77,000 clones, about 85% of them singletons. General study results and limits: At 0.1 to 3.0 mg/kg, CD4+ and CD8+ blood T cells expanded clonally by week 6.

CDR1 MGHRA and CDR2 YSYEKL come from the germline V gene. V lost 2 bases to trimming and J lost 3 bases; unmatched junction nucleotides: 9. The CDR3 totals 16 residues. This receptor was obtained from an adult with an advanced solid tumor such as melanoma, head and neck, liver or kidney cancer. This chain uses TRBV4-1 with TRBJ2-5; 7 bases are shared with TRBD1. Source: CD4+ or CD8+ T cells sorted from blood, taken in a trial of the OX40 agonist ivuxolimab. The CDR3 reads CASSQPRDRSEETQYF. Here the CDR3 DNA reads TGCGCCAGCAGCCAACCTCGGGACAGATCCGAAGAGACCCAGTACTTC.